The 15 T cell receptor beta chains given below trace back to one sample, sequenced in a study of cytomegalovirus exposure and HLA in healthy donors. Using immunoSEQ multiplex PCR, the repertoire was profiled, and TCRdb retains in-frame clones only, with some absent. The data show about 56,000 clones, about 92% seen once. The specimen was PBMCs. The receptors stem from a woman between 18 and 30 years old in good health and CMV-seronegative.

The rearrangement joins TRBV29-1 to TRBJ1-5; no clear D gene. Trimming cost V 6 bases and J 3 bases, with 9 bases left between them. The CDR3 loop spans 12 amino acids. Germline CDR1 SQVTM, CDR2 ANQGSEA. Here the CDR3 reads CSVQEPNQPQHF. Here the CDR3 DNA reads TGCAGCGTCCAGGAACCCAATCAGCCCCAGCATTTT.

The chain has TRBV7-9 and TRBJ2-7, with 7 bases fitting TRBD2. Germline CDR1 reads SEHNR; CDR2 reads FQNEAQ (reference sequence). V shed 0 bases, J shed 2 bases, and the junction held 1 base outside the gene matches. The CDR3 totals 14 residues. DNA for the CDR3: TGTGCCAGCAGCTTAGCGGGGGGGACCTACGAGCAGTACTTC. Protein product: CASSLAGGTYEQYF.

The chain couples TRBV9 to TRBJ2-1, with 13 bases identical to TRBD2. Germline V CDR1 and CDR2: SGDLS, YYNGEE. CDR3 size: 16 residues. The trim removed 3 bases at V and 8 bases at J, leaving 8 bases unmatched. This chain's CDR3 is CASSGRGLAGVDEQFF. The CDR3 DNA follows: TGTGCCAGCAGCGGAAGAGGACTAGCGGGAGTGGATGAGCAGTTCTTC.

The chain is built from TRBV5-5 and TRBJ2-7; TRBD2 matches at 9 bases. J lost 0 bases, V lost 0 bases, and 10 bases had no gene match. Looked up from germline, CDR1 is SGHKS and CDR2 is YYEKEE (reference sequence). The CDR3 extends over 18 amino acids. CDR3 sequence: CASSLDRRLADLSYEQYV. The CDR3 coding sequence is TGTGCCAGCAGCTTGGATCGTCGACTAGCGGACCTCTCCTACGAGCAGTACGTC.

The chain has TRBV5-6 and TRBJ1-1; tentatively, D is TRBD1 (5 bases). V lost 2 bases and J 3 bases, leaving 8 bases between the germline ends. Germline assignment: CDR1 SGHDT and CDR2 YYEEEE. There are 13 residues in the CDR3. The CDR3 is CASSLRGYTEAFF. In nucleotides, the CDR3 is TGTGCCAGCAGCTTAAGGGGCTACACTGAAGCTTTCTTT.

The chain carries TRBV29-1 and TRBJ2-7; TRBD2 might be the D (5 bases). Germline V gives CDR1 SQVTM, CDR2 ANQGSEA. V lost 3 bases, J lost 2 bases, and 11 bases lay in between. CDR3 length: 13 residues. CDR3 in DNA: TGCAGCGTTGAGGATAGGGAGACCTACGAGCAGTACTTC. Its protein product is CSVEDRETYEQYF.

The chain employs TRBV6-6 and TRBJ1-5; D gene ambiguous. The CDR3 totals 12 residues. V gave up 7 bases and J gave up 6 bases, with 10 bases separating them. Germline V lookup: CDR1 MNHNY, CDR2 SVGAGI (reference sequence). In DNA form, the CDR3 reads TGTGCCAGCACCGCCGGGAGTCAGCCCCAGCATTTT. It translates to CASTAGSQPQHF.

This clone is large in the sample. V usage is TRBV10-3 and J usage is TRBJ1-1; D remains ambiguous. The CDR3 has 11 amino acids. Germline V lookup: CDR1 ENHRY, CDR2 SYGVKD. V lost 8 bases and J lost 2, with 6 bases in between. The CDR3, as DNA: TGTGCCATCCGTATAAACACTGAAGCTTTCTTT. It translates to CAIRINTEAFF.

The CDR3 loop reads CASSAMYRSTNTGELFF. The CDR3 DNA reads as TGTGCCAGCAGCGCGATGTACCGATCTACTAACACCGGGGAGCTGTTTTTT. This chain joins TRBV9 and TRBJ2-2; the D is unclear. V was shortened by 3 bases and J by 2 bases, with 17 bases between the two germline ends. The CDR3 length is 17 residues. The V gene's germline CDR1 is SGDLS and CDR2 YYNGEE.

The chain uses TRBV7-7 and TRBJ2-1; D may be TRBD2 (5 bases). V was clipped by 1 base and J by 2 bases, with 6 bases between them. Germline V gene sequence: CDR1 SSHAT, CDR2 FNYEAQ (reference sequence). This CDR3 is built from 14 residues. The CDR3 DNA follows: TGTGCCAGCAGCTTAGGCGGGCCCTACAATGAGCAGTTCTTC. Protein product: CASSLGGPYNEQFF.

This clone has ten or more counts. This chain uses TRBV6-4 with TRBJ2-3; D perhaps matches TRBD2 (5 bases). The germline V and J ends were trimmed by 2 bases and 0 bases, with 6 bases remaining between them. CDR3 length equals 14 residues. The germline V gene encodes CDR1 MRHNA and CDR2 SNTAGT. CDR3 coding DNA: TGTGCCAGCAGTGACGGCGGGAGCACAGATACGCAGTATTTT. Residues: CASSDGGSTDTQYF.

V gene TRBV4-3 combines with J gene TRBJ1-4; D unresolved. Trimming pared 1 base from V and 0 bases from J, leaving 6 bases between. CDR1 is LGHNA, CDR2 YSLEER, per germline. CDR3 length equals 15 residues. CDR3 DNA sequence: TGCGCCAGCAGCCAAGTAATTGCAACTAATGAAAAACTGTTTTTT. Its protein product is CASSQVIATNEKLFF.

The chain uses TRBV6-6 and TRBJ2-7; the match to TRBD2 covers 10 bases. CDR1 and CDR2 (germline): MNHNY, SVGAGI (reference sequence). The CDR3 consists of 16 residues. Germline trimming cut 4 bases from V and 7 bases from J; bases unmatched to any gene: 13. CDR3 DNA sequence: TGTGCCAGCAGTTTAAGCGGGGGGGCCTGGTTTGCTGAGCAGTACTTC. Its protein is CASSLSGGAWFAEQYF.

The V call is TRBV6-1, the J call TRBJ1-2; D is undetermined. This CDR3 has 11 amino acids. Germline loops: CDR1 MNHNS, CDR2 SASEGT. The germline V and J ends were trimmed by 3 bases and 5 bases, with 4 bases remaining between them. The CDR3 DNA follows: TGTGCCAGCAGTGAGACTTATGGCTACACCTTC. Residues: CASSETYGYTF.

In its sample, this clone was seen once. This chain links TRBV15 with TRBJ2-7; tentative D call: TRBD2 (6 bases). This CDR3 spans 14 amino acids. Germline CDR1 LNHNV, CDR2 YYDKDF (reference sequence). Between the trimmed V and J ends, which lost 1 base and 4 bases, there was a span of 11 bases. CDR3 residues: CATSRALALYEQYV. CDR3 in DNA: TGTGCCACCAGCAGAGCACTAGCCCTGTACGAGCAGTACGTC.